The 32 T cell receptor beta chains below come from one sample, sequenced in a study of T-cell memory formation after mild COVID-19. Using its own MiXCR run on the 5' RACE reads, TCRdb lists one record per CDR3 protein. The profile shows hundreds of thousands of distinct CDR3 sequences, roughly a sixth of them singletons. The sequencing sample was made of PBMCs or a T cell subset sorted from them (not recorded which). The receptors derive from an adult woman who had mild COVID-19 (a few samples of this study predate the infection). Cell type and time point are not known.

This clonotype was counted a few times. V is TRBV5-1 and J is TRBJ2-4, with 8 bases identical to TRBD1. Germline V gene lookup returns CDR1 SGHRS and CDR2 YFSETQ. This CDR3 contains 18 residues. V shed 4 bases and J 0 bases; nucleotides not matched to a gene: 12. The CDR3 sequence: CASSPRGQGALAKNIQYF. CDR3 DNA sequence: TGCGCCAGCAGCCCCAGGGGCCAGGGGGCCTTAGCCAAAAACATTCAGTACTTC.

This clonotype has more than one count but fewer than ten. The chain has TRBV6-4 and TRBJ2-5, with 8 bases lining up with TRBD2. This CDR3 comprises 16 residues. Germline trimming cut 3 bases from V and 2 bases from J; bases unmatched to any gene: 8. Germline V gives CDR1 MRHNA, CDR2 SNTAGT. CDR3 DNA sequence: TGTGCCAGCAGTGATAATCCGGGACTAGATCAAGAGACCCAGTACTTC. Amino acid sequence: CASSDNPGLDQETQYF.

This clonotype was detected only a few times. This rearrangement joins TRBV6-5 to TRBJ2-7; the D gene is possibly TRBD1 (6 bases). Germline loops: CDR1 MNHEY, CDR2 SVGAGI. The CDR3 is 13 amino acids. The V end was cut by 6 bases, the J end by 5 bases, with 14 bases between. CDR3 residues: CASRIAGDHEQYF. Here the CDR3 DNA reads TGTGCCAGCAGAATAGCAGGGGACCACGAGCAGTACTTC.

This chain joins TRBV6-1 and TRBJ2-7; D tentatively fits TRBD1 or TRBD2 (5 bases each). The germline gives CDR1 MNHNS, CDR2 SASEGT. V was clipped by 0 bases and J by 6 bases, with 18 bases between them. The CDR3 runs 16 residues. DNA for the CDR3: TGTGCCAGCAGTGAAGCGATAGGGACGGAGATCTTCGAGCAGTACTTC. It translates to CASSEAIGTEIFEQYF.

This sequence joins TRBV5-6 and TRBJ2-7, with D possibly being TRBD1 (6 bases). CDR1 is SGHDT, CDR2 YYEEEE, per germline. V was clipped by 1 base and J by 4 bases, with 12 bases between them. CDR3 size: 14 residues. The DNA of the CDR3 is TGTGCCAGCAGCTTGACTGGACAGCTTTACGAGCAGTACTTC. Amino acids: CASSLTGQLYEQYF.

The CDR3 protein is CASRQGFGELFF. The CDR3 nucleotides are TGTGCCAGCAGACAGGGGTTCGGGGAGCTGTTTTTT. This chain joins TRBV12-3 or TRBV12-4 and TRBJ2-2, with 7 bases fitting TRBD1. Trimming cost V 6 bases and J 7 bases; bases outside gene matches: 2. This CDR3 has 12 residues.

This sequence joins TRBV7-3 and TRBJ1-1; 8 bases align to TRBD1. There are 15 residues in the CDR3. CDR1 and CDR2 from the germline V gene are SGHTA and FQGTGA. Trimming removed 6 bases from V and 2 bases from J; junction bases left unmatched: 8. The CDR3 DNA is TGTGCCAGCAGACCGGCAGGGGGCAGAAACACTGAAGCTTTCTTT. This gives the protein CASRPAGGRNTEAFF.

This clonotype was seen only a few times. The chain carries TRBV6-5 and TRBJ1-2; 10 bases are shared with TRBD1. The trim removed 7 bases at V and 6 bases at J, leaving 5 bases unmatched. The CDR3 loop spans 13 amino acids. Germline loops: CDR1 MNHEY, CDR2 SVGAGI. DNA of the CDR3: TGTGCCAGCACCCAGGGGACAGGGGATGGCTACACCTTC. It translates to CASTQGTGDGYTF.

This chain links TRBV4-3 with TRBJ1-2; D is unclear. Between the trimmed V and J ends, which lost 1 base and 1 base, there was a span of 1 base. The CDR3 covers 12 residues. Germline CDR1 LGHNA, CDR2 YSLEER. CDR3 region: CASSQVNYGYTF. The CDR3 nucleotides read TGCGCCAGCAGCCAAGTTAACTATGGCTACACCTTC.

This clonotype occurred a few times. The rearrangement links TRBV5-1 to TRBJ2-2; possible D gene TRBD1, 6 bases. The germline V gene encodes CDR1 SGHRS and CDR2 YFSETQ. V gave up 4 bases and J gave up 0 bases, with 10 bases separating them. This CDR3 is built from 15 residues. The CDR3 DNA reads TGCGCCAGCAGCACAGGGATATCGAACACCGGGGAGCTGTTTTTT. It is translated as CASSTGISNTGELFF.

In its sample, this clonotype was seen a few times. V usage is TRBV6-1 and J usage is TRBJ1-4; D is ambiguous. CDR3 size: 15 residues. Germline V lookup: CDR1 MNHNS, CDR2 SASEGT. Trimming cost V 6 bases and J 0 bases, with 11 bases left between them. CDR3 protein: CASRGNFATNEKLFF. CDR3 DNA: TGTGCCAGCAGAGGAAACTTTGCAACTAATGAAAAACTGTTTTTT.

This clonotype was observed a few times. The genes are TRBV27 and TRBJ2-3, with unresolved D. The CDR3 loop spans 13 amino acids. CDR1 and CDR2 (germline): MNHEY, SMNVEV (reference sequence). The V end lost 3 bases, the J end lost 5 bases, and 9 bases lay between the germline ends. The CDR3 bases are TGTGCCAGCAGTTTTGCCGGGCAAGATACGCAGTATTTT. Protein: CASSFAGQDTQYF.

The chain employs TRBV4-2 and TRBJ2-3, with TRBD2 matching 14 bases. The J segment lost 4 bases and the V segment lost 0 bases, leaving 15 bases of the junction unmatched. The CDR3 sequence is 21 residues long. Germline V CDR1 and CDR2: LGHNA, YNFKEQ. The CDR3 sequence is CASSQDLGTSGSLGTADTQYF. The CDR3 region has the DNA TGTGCCAGCAGCCAAGATCTCGGGACTAGCGGGAGTTTGGGTACCGCAGATACGCAGTATTTT.

The CDR3 DNA is TGCAGCGTTCAACGCCGGGGGTCAGGAGAAGCTTTCTTT. Translating it yields CSVQRRGSGEAFF. The rearrangement links TRBV29-1 to TRBJ1-1, with D perhaps TRBD1 (5 bases). The V gene's germline CDR1 is SQVTM and CDR2 ANQGSEA. The CDR3 totals 13 residues. Trimming cost V 5 bases and J 8 bases, with 18 bases left between them.

Only a few counts were recorded for this clonotype. The genes are TRBV5-1 and TRBJ2-2; D possibly corresponds to TRBD1 (6 bases). With 4 bases removed from V and 4 bases from J, the gap between germline ends came to 20 bases. The CDR3 is 17 residues long. Per germline, CDR1 SGHRS and CDR2 YFSETQ. DNA for the CDR3: TGCGCCAGCAGCCACCCCCCCCGGGCAGGGGTCACCGGGGAGCTGTTTTTT. This codes for CASSHPPRAGVTGELFF.

This clonotype was detected only a few times. The genes are TRBV12-3 or TRBV12-4 and TRBJ1-5; 11 bases are a match to TRBD1. V lost 5 bases and J lost 6; bases outside the gene matches: 6. The CDR3 totals 15 residues. CDR3 coding DNA: TGTGCCAGCAGTCACGGACAGGGGGCACGTCAGCCCCAGCATTTT. It specifies CASSHGQGARQPQHF.

Ten or more counts support this clonotype. The rearrangement uses TRBV2 and TRBJ2-5; 7 bases agree with TRBD1. With V trimmed by 5 bases and J by 2 bases, 5 bases remained unmatched. Germline CDR1 SNHLY, CDR2 FYNNEI. This CDR3 is 14 amino acids long. The CDR3 sequence: CASSPDRAQETQYF. CDR3 in DNA: TGTGCCAGCAGTCCTGACAGGGCTCAAGAGACCCAGTACTTC.

The chain has TRBV2 and TRBJ1-1; D possibly corresponds to TRBD1 (5 bases). This CDR3 is built from 15 residues. V lost 6 bases, J lost 0 bases, and 14 bases lay in between. The V gene's germline CDR1 is SNHLY and CDR2 FYNNEI. Here the CDR3 reads CASRETGPMNTEAFF. The CDR3 region has the DNA TGTGCCAGCAGAGAAACAGGTCCGATGAACACTGAAGCTTTCTTT.

The chain employs TRBV29-1 and TRBJ1-2; TRBD1 matches 10 bases. The CDR3 has 13 amino acids. Germline V gene lookup returns CDR1 SQVTM and CDR2 ANQGSEA. The junction had 5 bases not matched to a gene; V was cut back by 6 bases and J by 4 bases. As DNA, the CDR3 is TGCAGCGTGACAGGGGGCGAGGGCTATGGCTACACCTTC. Its protein product is CSVTGGEGYGYTF.

This clonotype was observed a handful of times. This chain connects TRBV30 to TRBJ2-1; no definite D call. The germline V and J ends were trimmed by 3 bases and 15 bases, with 15 bases remaining between them. CDR1 GTSNPN and CDR2 SVGIG come from the germline V gene (reference sequence). The CDR3 length is 11 residues. CDR3 in amino acids: CAWRQPSHTFF. The DNA of the CDR3 is TGTGCCTGGAGGCAACCTAGTCATACGTTCTTC. Full variable domain (missing parts from reference TRBV30 and TRBJ2-1): SQTIHQWPATLVQPVGSPLSLECTVEGTSNPNLYWYRQAAGRGLQLLFYSVGIGQISSEVPQNLSASRPQDRQFILSSKKLLLSDSGFYLCAWRQPSHTFFGPGTRLTVL.

The V and J genes are TRBV5-1 and TRBJ2-2; no reliable D call. The germline gives CDR1 SGHRS, CDR2 YFSETQ. V lost 4 bases and J lost 1, with 11 bases in between. The CDR3 is 15 amino acids. CDR3 loop: CASSPHGRNTGELFF. The CDR3 DNA reads TGCGCCAGCAGCCCCCATGGGCGGAACACCGGGGAGCTGTTTTTT.

The J gene is TRBJ2-6, the V gene TRBV12-3 or TRBV12-4; tentative D call: TRBD2 (6 bases). V was shortened by 5 bases and J by 0 bases, with 8 bases between the two germline ends. The CDR3 sequence is 15 residues long. The CDR3 region has the DNA TGTGCCAGCAGTCCGGGGGACTCTGGGGCCAACGTCCTGACTTTC. Amino acids: CASSPGDSGANVLTF.

This clonotype was observed many times. The genes are TRBV18 and TRBJ1-1; D call uncertain. The V and J ends lost 0 bases and 5 bases respectively, with 13 bases between them. Germline V lookup: CDR1 KGHSH, CDR2 LQKENI. There are 15 residues in the CDR3. CDR3 nucleotides: TGTGCCAGCTCACCACCGATAATGGGGAGAACTGAAGCTTTCTTT. Its translation: CASSPPIMGRTEAFF. Full variable domain (outside the CDR3, taken from reference TRBV18 and TRBJ1-1): NAGVMQNPRHLVRRRGQEARLRCSPMKGHSHVYWYRQLPEEGLKFMVYLQKENIIDESGMPKERFSAEFPKEGPSILRIQQVVRGDSAAYFCASSPPIMGRTEAFFGQGTRLTVV.

This clonotype has only a few counts. The V and J genes are TRBV12-3 or TRBV12-4 and TRBJ1-1, with a possible D match to TRBD1 (5 bases). The CDR3 has 16 residues. The V end was cut by 2 bases, the J end by 0 bases, with 13 bases between. CDR3 in DNA: TGTGCCAGCAGTTTACGGCCAGGGCTCATGAACACTGAAGCTTTCTTT. As protein: CASSLRPGLMNTEAFF.

This clonotype was observed many times. The chain employs TRBV5-1 and TRBJ2-5; TRBD1 agrees at 9 bases. The CDR3 is made up of 15 amino acids. CDR1 is SGHRS and CDR2 is YFSETQ in the germline V gene. V shed 3 bases and J 6 bases; nucleotides not matched to a gene: 9. CDR3 sequence reads: CASSWRDRVDKTQYF. The CDR3 nucleotides are TGCGCCAGCAGCTGGCGGGACAGGGTCGACAAGACCCAGTACTTC.

The J gene is TRBJ2-3, the V gene TRBV7-8, with D possibly TRBD2 on 5 matching bases. The CDR3 extends over 15 amino acids. The germline CDR1 and CDR2 sequences are SGHVS and FQNEAQ. V was shortened by 5 bases and J by 0 bases, with 12 bases between the two germline ends. CDR3 loop: CASSGELVSTDTQYF. The CDR3 nucleotides read TGTGCCAGCAGCGGGGAGTTAGTAAGCACAGATACGCAGTATTTT.

The chain has TRBV27 and TRBJ2-7, with 10 bases lining up with TRBD1. The CDR3 is 15 amino acids. The germline CDR1 and CDR2 sequences are MNHEY and SMNVEV (reference sequence). V was pared by 6 bases and J by 4 bases, with 9 bases of the junction left unmatched. Written as DNA, the CDR3 is TGTGCCAGCAGGGGGCCCGGACAGGGGGGTTACGAGCAGTACTTC. Protein product: CASRGPGQGGYEQYF.

The chain employs TRBV7-9 and TRBJ2-1; 16 bases agree with TRBD2. The CDR3 consists of 18 residues. V was pared by 1 base and J by 3 bases, with 3 bases of the junction left unmatched. Looked up from germline, CDR1 is SEHNR and CDR2 is FQNEAQ (reference sequence). Here the CDR3 reads CASSLGGLAGGYYNEQFF. The CDR3 DNA reads TGTGCCAGCAGCTTAGGGGGACTAGCGGGAGGGTACTACAATGAGCAGTTCTTC.

V and J are TRBV25-1 and TRBJ1-4; possible D gene TRBD1, 5 bases. The germline V and J ends were trimmed by 8 bases and 8 bases, with 18 bases remaining between them. Germline V gene lookup returns CDR1 MGHDK and CDR2 SYGVNS. The CDR3 is 14 amino acids. CDR3 in amino acids: CASRQGPGGEKLFF. In nucleotides, the CDR3 is TGTGCCAGCCGCCAGGGACCGGGAGGCGAAAAACTGTTTTTT. The complete variable domain, with remaining parts taken from reference TRBV25-1 and TRBJ1-4, reads EADIYQTPRYLVIGTGKKITLECSQTMGHDKMYWYQQDPGMELHLIHYSYGVNSTEKGDLSSESTVSRIRTEHFPLTLESARPSHTSQYLCASRQGPGGEKLFFGSGTQLSVL.

The chain employs TRBV24-1 and TRBJ2-7; weak D call: TRBD2 (5 bases). Germline loops: CDR1 KGHDR, CDR2 SFDVKD. The CDR3 runs to 12 residues. Deletions cut 5 bases from V and 8 bases from J, with 12 bases between. The CDR3, as DNA: TGTGCCACCAGTGGGACTTCTCCACAGCAGTACTTC. Amino acids: CATSGTSPQQYF.

Comments on this clonotype: This sequence may be a read error, since a much larger clone differs from it by one base. The V call is TRBV6-2 or TRBV6-3, the J call TRBJ1-1; perhaps TRBD1 as D (6 bases). This CDR3 comprises 14 residues. Trimming removed 6 bases from V and 1 base from J, with 12 bases in between. Germline V lookup: CDR1 MNHEY, CDR2 SVGEGT. This CDR3 reads CASSTDRQNTEAFF. The CDR3 DNA reads as TGTGCCAGCAGCACAGACAGGCAGAACACTGAAGCTTTCTTT.

This clonotype appeared a few times. As DNA, the CDR3 is TGTGCCAGCAGTCCCGAGGGCGGCACTGAAGCTTTCTTT. Protein: CASSPEGGTEAFF. The chain employs TRBV6-5 and TRBJ1-1, with D unclear. The V end lost 5 bases, the J end lost 4 bases, and 11 bases lay between the germline ends. The length of the CDR3 is 13 residues. Germline loops: CDR1 MNHEY, CDR2 SVGAGI.